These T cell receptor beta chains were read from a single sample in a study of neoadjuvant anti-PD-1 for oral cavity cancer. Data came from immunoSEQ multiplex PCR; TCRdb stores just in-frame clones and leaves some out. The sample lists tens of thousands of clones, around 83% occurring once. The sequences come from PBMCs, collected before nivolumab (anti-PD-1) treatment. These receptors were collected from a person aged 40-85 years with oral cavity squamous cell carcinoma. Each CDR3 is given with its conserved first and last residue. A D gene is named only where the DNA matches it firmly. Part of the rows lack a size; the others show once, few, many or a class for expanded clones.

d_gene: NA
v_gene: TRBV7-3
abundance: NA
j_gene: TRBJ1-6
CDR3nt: TGTGCCAGCAGCTCCCTACAGAATTCACCCCTCCACTTT
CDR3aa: CASSSLQNSPLHF

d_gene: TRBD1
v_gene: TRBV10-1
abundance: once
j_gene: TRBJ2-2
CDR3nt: TGCGCCAGCAGTTACCGACAGGGCACCGGGGAGCTGTTTTTT
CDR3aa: CASSYRQGTGELFF

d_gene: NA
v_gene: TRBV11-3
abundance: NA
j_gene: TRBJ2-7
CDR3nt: TGTGCCAGCAGCCCCCGAACTGATCCCTACGAGCAGTACTTC
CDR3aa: CASSPRTDPYEQYF

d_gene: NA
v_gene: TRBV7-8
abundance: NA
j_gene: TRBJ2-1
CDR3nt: TGTGCCAGCAGCCCGCGCAGGGTAGTAGCGCGAATAGAGCAGTTCTTC
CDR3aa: CASSPRRVVARIEQFF

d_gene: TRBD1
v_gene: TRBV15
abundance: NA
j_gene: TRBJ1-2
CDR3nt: TGTGCCACCAGCAGAGCCCGACAGGGACCAAACTATGGCTACACCTTC
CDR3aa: CATSRARQGPNYGYTF

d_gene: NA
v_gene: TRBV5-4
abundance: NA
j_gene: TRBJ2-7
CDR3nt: TGTGCCAGCAGCTTGGTAGCTGGCTCAGGGTGGTACTTC
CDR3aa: CASSLVAGSGWYF

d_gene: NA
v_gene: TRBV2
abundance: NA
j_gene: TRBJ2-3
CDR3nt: TGTGCCAGCAGTGAAGCGAAGGGGGGGAGCACAGATACGCAGTATTTT
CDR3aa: CASSEAKGGSTDTQYF

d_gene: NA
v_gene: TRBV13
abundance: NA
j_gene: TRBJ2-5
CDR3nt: TGTGCCAGCAGCTTGGACTGGGGAGAGACCCAGTACTTC
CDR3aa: CASSLDWGETQYF

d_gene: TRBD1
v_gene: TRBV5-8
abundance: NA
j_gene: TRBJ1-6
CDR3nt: TGTGCCAGCAGCCGGGGACAGGCCGATTCACCCCTCCACTTT
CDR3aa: CASSRGQADSPLHF

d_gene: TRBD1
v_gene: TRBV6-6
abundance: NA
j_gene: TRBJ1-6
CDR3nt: TGTGCCAGCAGTCCGACAGGGCCTAATTCACCCCTCCACTTT
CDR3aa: CASSPTGPNSPLHF

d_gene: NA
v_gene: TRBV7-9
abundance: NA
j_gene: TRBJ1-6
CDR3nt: TGTGCCAGCAGATTTTGGACGCCCTCAGAAAATTCACCCCTCCACTTT
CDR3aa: CASRFWTPSENSPLHF

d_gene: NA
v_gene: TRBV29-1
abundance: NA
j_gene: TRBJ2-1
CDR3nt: TGCAGCGTTGGCCCCCCCTCCTACAATGAGCAGTTCTTC
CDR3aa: CSVGPPSYNEQFF

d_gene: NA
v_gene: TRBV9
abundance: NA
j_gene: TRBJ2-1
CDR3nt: TGTGCCAGCAGCCCCCCCAACAATGAGCAGTTCTTC
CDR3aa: CASSPPNNEQFF

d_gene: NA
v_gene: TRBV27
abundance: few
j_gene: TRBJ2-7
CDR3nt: TGTGCCAGCAGTTTGGACGGCGCTTCCTACGAGCAGTACTTC
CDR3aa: CASSLDGASYEQYF

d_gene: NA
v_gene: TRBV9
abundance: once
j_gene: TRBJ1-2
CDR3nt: TGTGCCAGCAGCGCGGACCCACAGGCCCCCTATGGCTACACCTTC
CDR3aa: CASSADPQAPYGYTF

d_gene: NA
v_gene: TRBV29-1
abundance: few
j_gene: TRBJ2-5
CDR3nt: TGCAGCGTTGACCCATGGGGGGACCACTTC
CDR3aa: CSVDPWGDHF

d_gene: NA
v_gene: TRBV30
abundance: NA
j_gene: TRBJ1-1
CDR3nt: TGTGCCTGGACTGTAACAGGGAATATGAACACTGAAGCTTTCTTT
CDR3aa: CAWTVTGNMNTEAFF

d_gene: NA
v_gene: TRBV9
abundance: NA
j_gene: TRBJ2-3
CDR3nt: TGTGCCAGCAGCCCGCGCGATTGGTGGGATACGCAGTATTTT
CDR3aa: CASSPRDWWDTQYF

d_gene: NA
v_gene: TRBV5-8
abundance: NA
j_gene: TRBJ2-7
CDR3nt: TGTGCCAGCAGCTTGAGGTCGGGGGACGAGCAGTACTTC
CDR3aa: CASSLRSGDEQYF

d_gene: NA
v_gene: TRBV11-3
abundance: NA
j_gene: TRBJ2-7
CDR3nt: TGTGCCAGCAGCCGCGACTACGAGCAGTACTTC
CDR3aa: CASSRDYEQYF

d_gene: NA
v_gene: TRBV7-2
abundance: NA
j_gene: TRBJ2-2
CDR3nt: TGTGCCAGCAGCTTAGAGTCGACAGGTCCCGGGGAGCTGTTTTTT
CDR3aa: CASSLESTGPGELFF

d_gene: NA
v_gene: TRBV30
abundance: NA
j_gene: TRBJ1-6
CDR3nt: TGTGCCTGGAGTGTTCAGGGATATTATAATTCACCCCTCCACTTT
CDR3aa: CAWSVQGYYNSPLHF

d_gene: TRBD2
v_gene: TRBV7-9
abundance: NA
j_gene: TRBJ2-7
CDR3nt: TGTGCCAGCAGCCCCCCCCTAGCGGGACGAAACGAGCAGTACTTC
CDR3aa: CASSPPLAGRNEQYF

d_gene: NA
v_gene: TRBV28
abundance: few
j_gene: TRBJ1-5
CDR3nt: TGTGCCATCCGGGGGAAGGGCAATCAGCCCCAGCATTTT
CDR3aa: CAIRGKGNQPQHF

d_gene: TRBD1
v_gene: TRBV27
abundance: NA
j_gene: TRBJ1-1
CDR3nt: TGTGCCAGCGGCCGACAGGGTACGAGCACTGAAGCTTTCTTT
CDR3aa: CASGRQGTSTEAFF

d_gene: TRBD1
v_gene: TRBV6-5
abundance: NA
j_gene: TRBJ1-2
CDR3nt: TGTGCCAGCAGTTACGGACAGGGGTTGTTTGGCTACACCTTC
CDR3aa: CASSYGQGLFGYTF

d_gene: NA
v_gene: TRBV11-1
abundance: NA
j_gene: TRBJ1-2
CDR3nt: TGTGCCAGCAGTTTCGACAGGACCTATGGCTACACCTTC
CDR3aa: CASSFDRTYGYTF

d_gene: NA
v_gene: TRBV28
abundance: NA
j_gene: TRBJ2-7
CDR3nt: TGTGCCAGTGAAGCGGACAGCTACGAGCAGTACTTC
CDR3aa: CASEADSYEQYF

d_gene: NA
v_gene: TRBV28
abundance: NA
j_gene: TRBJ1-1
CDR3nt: TGTGCCAGCAGTGGGGCCCCCCCCGGACAGTACAGAACCTACGAAGCTTTCTTT
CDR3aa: CASSGAPPGQYRTYEAFF

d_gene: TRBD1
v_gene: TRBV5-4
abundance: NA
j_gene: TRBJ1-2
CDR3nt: TGTGCCAGCAGCTTCACAGGGGTCAATGGCTACACCTTC
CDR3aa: CASSFTGVNGYTF

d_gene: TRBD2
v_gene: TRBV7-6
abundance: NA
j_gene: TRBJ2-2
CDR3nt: TGTGCCAGCAGCTTAATGTCGACTAGCCTTATCACCGGGGAGCTGTTTTTT
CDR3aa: CASSLMSTSLITGELFF

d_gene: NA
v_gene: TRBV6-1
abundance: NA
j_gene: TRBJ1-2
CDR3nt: TGTGCCAGCAGTGAAGTATCGTCCGGGAGCTATGGCTACACCTTC
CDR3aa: CASSEVSSGSYGYTF

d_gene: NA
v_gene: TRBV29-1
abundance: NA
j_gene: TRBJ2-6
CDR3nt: TGCAGCGTTTGGGAATACGTTAGGAGGTCCGGGGCTGGGGCCAACGTCCTGACTTTC
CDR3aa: CSVWEYVRRSGAGANVLTF

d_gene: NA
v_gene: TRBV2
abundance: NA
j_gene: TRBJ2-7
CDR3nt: TGTGCCAGGGGGGCCGATAGCTCCTACGAGCAGTACTTC
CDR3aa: CARGADSSYEQYF

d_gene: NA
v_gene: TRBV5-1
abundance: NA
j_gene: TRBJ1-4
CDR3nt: TGCGCCAGCAGCTTGGTTGGGGGGCCCAGTGAAAAACTGTTTTTT
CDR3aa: CASSLVGGPSEKLFF

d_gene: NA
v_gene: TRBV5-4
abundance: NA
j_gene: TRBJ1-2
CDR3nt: TGTGCCAGCAGCCCCAGGGTAGGGGGGCTGCGCTACACCTTC
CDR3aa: CASSPRVGGLRYTF

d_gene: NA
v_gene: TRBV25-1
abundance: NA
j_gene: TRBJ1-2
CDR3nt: TGTGCCAGCAGTGACCCCAAGGTTGGCTCCGTCTATGGCTACACCTTC
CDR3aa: CASSDPKVGSVYGYTF

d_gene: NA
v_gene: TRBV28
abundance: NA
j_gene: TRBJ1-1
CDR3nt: TGTGCCAGCAGTTTAGCCCACAACACTGAAGCTTTCTTT
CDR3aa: CASSLAHNTEAFF

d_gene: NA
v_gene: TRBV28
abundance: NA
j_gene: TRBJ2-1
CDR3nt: TGTGCCAGCAGTTTACGGGGGTACAATGAGCAGTTCTTC
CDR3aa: CASSLRGYNEQFF

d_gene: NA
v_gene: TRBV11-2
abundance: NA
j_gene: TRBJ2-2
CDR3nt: TGTGCCAGCAGCTTGGCAGGGTCCGGGGAGCTGTTTTTT
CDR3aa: CASSLAGSGELFF

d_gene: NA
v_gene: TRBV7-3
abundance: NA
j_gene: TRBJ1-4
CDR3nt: TGTGCCAGCAGCCCCTCTCACGTGCCTTCTGCCGAAAAACTGTTTTTT
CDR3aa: CASSPSHVPSAEKLFF